The 15 T cell receptor beta chains listed next were all sequenced from one sample in a study of shared clonotypes between healthy human individuals. The repertoire was sequenced with immunoSEQ multiplex PCR; TCRdb's copy has only in-frame clones and lacks some. The sample records roughly 810,000 clones, about 97% being singletons. The naive CD8 fraction comprised CD45RO-negative cells positively selected for CCR7 and excluded terminally differentiated effector memory CD45RA+ cells. The sequenced sample was naive CD8+ T cells sorted from blood. These receptors came from a man aged 25 to 40 in good health.

This clone showed up just a few times. The chain links TRBV6-1 to TRBJ2-7; D is uncertain. There are 11 residues in the CDR3. Deletions cut 4 bases from V and 3 bases from J, with 4 bases between. Per germline, CDR1 MNHNS and CDR2 SASEGT. The DNA of the CDR3 is TGTGCCAGCAGTGTCCACTACGAGCAGTACTTC. Its translation is CASSVHYEQYF.

The sample holds a few counts of this clone. The chain couples TRBV4-1 to TRBJ1-4; D ambiguous. This CDR3 is built from 15 residues. Germline V gene sequence: CDR1 MGHRA, CDR2 YSYEKL. Trimming cost V 0 bases and J 7 bases, with 12 bases left between them. The CDR3 here is CASSQERWSGEKLFF. CDR3 sequence (DNA): TGCGCCAGCAGCCAAGAGCGCTGGAGTGGTGAAAAACTGTTTTTT.

V and J are TRBV18 and TRBJ1-1, with 8 positions matching TRBD1. This CDR3 is built from 19 residues. Trimming removed 6 bases from V and 0 bases from J; junction bases left unmatched: 18. Germline V gene data show CDR1 as KGHSH and CDR2 as LQKENI. This CDR3 is CASSTEDGQGATMNTEAFF. The CDR3 nucleotides read TGTGCCAGCTCCACCGAAGATGGGCAGGGGGCAACCATGAACACTGAAGCTTTCTTT.

The CDR3 region has the DNA TGTGCCAGCAGCGTAGGCGCTAGCGGGATCTACGAGCAGTACTTC. Encoded protein: CASSVGASGIYEQYF. This chain connects TRBV9 to TRBJ2-7; 9 nucleotides agree with TRBD2. This CDR3 is built from 15 residues. V shed 0 bases and J 3 bases; nucleotides not matched to a gene: 4. Germline-derived CDR1 and CDR2 are SGDLS and YYNGEE.

The rearrangement uses TRBV4-1 and TRBJ2-7, with 7 nucleotides matching TRBD2. Germline V gene data show CDR1 as MGHRA and CDR2 as YSYEKL. The CDR3 runs to 15 residues. J was trimmed by 4 bases and V by 1 base; bases with no gene match: 7. The CDR3 nucleotides are TGCGCCAGCAGCCAAGTGGTCGGTAGCGGGTACGAGCAGTACTTC. Encoded protein: CASSQVVGSGYEQYF.

The chain links TRBV5-4 to TRBJ2-7; 9 nucleotides line up with TRBD1. Germline V gene data show CDR1 as SGHNT and CDR2 as YYREEE (reference sequence). V gave up 0 bases and J gave up 4 bases; unmatched junction bases: 5. CDR3 size: 15 residues. CDR3 protein: CASSLGTGASYEQYF. CDR3 DNA: TGTGCCAGCAGCTTGGGGACAGGGGCCTCTTACGAGCAGTACTTC. The full variable domain, its missing parts supplied by reference TRBV5-4 and TRBJ2-7, is ETGVTQSPTHLIKTRGQQVTLRCSSQSGHNTVSWYQQALGQGPQFIFQYYREEENGRGNFPPRFSGLQFPNYSSELNVNALELDDSALYLCASSLGTGASYEQYFGPGTRLTVT.

This clone was recorded only once. Additional DNA sequences in this sample encode the identical CDR3. In nucleotides, the CDR3 is TGTGCCAGCAGCCCACTAGCGGGGGGCTACAATGAGCAGTTCTTC. This translates into CASSPLAGGYNEQFF. The chain links TRBV14 to TRBJ2-1, with 12 bases identical to TRBD2. V trimming: 4 bases; J trimming: 3 bases; junction bases outside the gene matches: 1. The CDR3 spans 15 residues. CDR1 and CDR2 from the germline V gene are SGHDN and FVKESK.

The rearrangement joins TRBV6-5 to TRBJ2-1; 8 bases align to TRBD2. Germline CDR1 is MNHEY and CDR2 is SVGAGI. The CDR3 runs to 16 residues. With V trimmed by 2 bases and J by 10 bases, 13 bases remained unmatched. CDR3 sequence: CASSYRAGERGREQFF. The CDR3 coding sequence is TGTGCCAGCAGTTACAGAGCGGGGGAAAGGGGTAGGGAGCAGTTCTTC.

This clone was counted a single time. V and J are TRBV7-8 and TRBJ2-5; 7 nucleotides align to TRBD2. Germline V gene sequence: CDR1 SGHVS, CDR2 FQNEAQ. Trimming at V came to 4 bases and at J to 0 bases, leaving 5 bases not matched to a gene. This CDR3 region has 15 residues. CDR3 coding DNA: TGTGCCAGCAGCTGGGGACTAACGTACCAAGAGACCCAGTACTTC. It is translated as CASSWGLTYQETQYF.

About this clone itself: The junction departs from the called germline gene at one end, perhaps through a read error. V is TRBV7-9 and J is TRBJ2-5, with D hard to call. In germline, CDR1 is SEHNR, CDR2 FQNEAQ (reference sequence). The CDR3 is 11 residues long. CDR3 region: CASSFQESPHF. The DNA for the CDR3 is TGTGCCAGCAGCTTCCAGGAATCCCCCCACTTC.

The V and J genes are TRBV10-2 and TRBJ2-3; D unresolved. Trimming removed 6 bases from V and 2 bases from J, with 6 bases in between. CDR1 and CDR2 from the germline V gene are WSHSY and SAAADI. The CDR3 sequence is 12 residues long. The CDR3 spells CASSRFTDTQYF. CDR3 nucleotides: TGCGCCAGCAGCAGATTCACAGATACGCAGTATTTT.

This rearrangement joins TRBV28 to TRBJ2-1, with 9 bases aligning to TRBD2. With V trimmed by 1 base and J by 5 bases, 3 bases remained unmatched. The V gene's germline CDR1 is MDHEN and CDR2 SYDVKM. CDR3 length: 15 amino acids. CDR3 amino acids: CASSLLAGAHNEQFF. CDR3 bases: TGTGCCAGCAGTTTATTAGCGGGAGCCCACAATGAGCAGTTCTTC.

The chain is built from TRBV28 and TRBJ1-5; D not resolved. Germline V gene sequence: CDR1 MDHEN, CDR2 SYDVKM. This CDR3 spans 13 amino acids. The V end lost 3 bases, the J end lost 3 bases, and 6 bases lay between the germline ends. CDR3 sequence reads: CASSFWYNQPQHF. In nucleotides, the CDR3 is TGTGCCAGCAGTTTTTGGTACAATCAGCCCCAGCATTTT.

The rearrangement uses TRBV7-9 and TRBJ2-3; 10 positions agree with TRBD2. With 7 bases clipped from V and 5 bases from J, the junction kept 6 bases outside the gene matches. There are 14 residues in the CDR3. Germline V gene data show CDR1 as SEHNR and CDR2 as FQNEAQ (reference sequence). The CDR3 reads CASKEREGVDTQYF. The CDR3 DNA reads TGTGCCAGCAAGGAGCGGGAGGGCGTAGATACGCAGTATTTT.

Details on this clone: Relative to the germline gene, one junction end is altered; a read error may explain this. CDR3 sequence reads: CASSLELGPIPGELFF. The CDR3 DNA is TGTGCTAGCAGCTTAGAACTGGGACCAATCCCCGGGGAGCTGTTTTTT. The chain combines TRBV7-7 with TRBJ2-2; perhaps D is TRBD1 or TRBD2 (5 bases each). The germline CDR1 and CDR2 sequences are SSHAT and FNYEAQ (reference sequence). This CDR3 is 16 amino acids long.